The 24 T cell receptor beta chains given below trace back to one sample, sequenced in a study of Graves' ophthalmopathy and Graves' hyperthyroidism. Beta-chain TCR CDR3 regions were amplified from RNA transcripts. Following a first-round RT-PCR that used HTBI primers, a second-round multiplex PCR was carried out. TCRdb ran MiXCR on the multiplex PCR reads and lists one entry per CDR3 protein. The table lists about 700,000 distinct CDR3 sequences, 35% to 45% of them singletons. Specimen: peripheral blood. All receptors come from an adult man with Graves' ophthalmopathy.

As for this clonotype: At one end the junction does not follow the germline gene, possibly because of a read error. The chain employs TRBV10-3 and TRBJ1-1; D might be TRBD1 (5 bases). The CDR3 contains 15 residues. From germline, CDR1 is ENHRY and CDR2 SYGVKD. CDR3 in amino acids: CASSPSRGEYTEAFF. CDR3 nucleotides: TGTGCCAGCAGTCCGTCGAGGGGAGAGTATACTGAAGCTTTCTTT.

In nucleotides, the CDR3 is TGCAGCGTAGAGGTCAGGGGCAAGGACGGCTACACCTTC. Protein: CSVEVRGKDGYTF. The chain joins TRBV29-1 to TRBJ1-2, with D possibly being TRBD1 (6 bases). Deletions cut 6 bases from V and 8 bases from J, with 19 bases between. Germline V gives CDR1 SQVTM, CDR2 ANQGSEA. The CDR3 contains 13 residues.

This chain joins TRBV6-6 and TRBJ2-2; possible D gene TRBD1, 6 bases. Germline values: CDR1 MNHNY, CDR2 SVGAGI (reference sequence). The CDR3 runs 15 residues. V lost 7 bases to trimming and J lost 4 bases, with 16 bases between them. Written as DNA, the CDR3 is TGTGCCAGCAAGGGGAGACAGGACTCCACCGGGGAGCTGTTTTTT. Amino acid sequence: CASKGRQDSTGELFF.

This clonotype has at least ten counts. This chain connects TRBV19 to TRBJ1-5; a weak D match, TRBD1 (6 bases). Trimming left V 5 bases short and J 4 bases short, with 12 bases between. The germline V gene has CDR1 LNHDA and CDR2 SQIVND (reference sequence). CDR3 size: 14 residues. CDR3 sequence reads: CASSDTGPNQPQHF. The CDR3 bases are TGTGCCAGTAGTGACACAGGGCCAAATCAGCCCCAGCATTTT.

This clonotype was observed at least ten times. This chain connects TRBV7-2 to TRBJ2-2; 7 bases fit TRBD1. Germline values: CDR1 SGHTA, CDR2 FQGNSA. There are 14 residues in the CDR3. After removal of 6 bases from V and 7 bases from J, the junction contained 8 bases not matched to a gene. CDR3 loop: CASRPDRAGGELFF. The CDR3 DNA is TGTGCCAGCAGACCAGACAGGGCTGGCGGGGAGCTGTTTTTT.

The sample holds many counts of this clonotype. J is TRBJ2-5 and V is TRBV15; no clear D gene. The V gene lost 4 bases and the J gene lost 4 bases, with 19 bases spanning the gap. The CDR3 is 16 residues long. Per the germline V gene, CDR1 is LNHNV and CDR2 is YYDKDF (reference sequence). CDR3 coding DNA: TGTGCCACCAGCACTTTCGACCACCCGGTTGCAGAGACCCAGTACTTC. Its translation is CATSTFDHPVAETQYF.

The rearrangement joins TRBV3-1 to TRBJ2-6, with a weak D call TRBD1 (6 bases). Between the trimmed V and J ends, which lost 4 bases and 3 bases, there was a span of 10 bases. Germline-derived CDR1 and CDR2 are LGHDT and YNNKEL (reference sequence). This CDR3 contains 15 residues. The CDR3 loop reads CASSLHRDGANVLTF. Written as DNA, the CDR3 is TGTGCCAGCAGCCTCCACAGGGATGGGGCCAACGTCCTGACTTTC.

The chain links TRBV7-9 to TRBJ2-1; 8 bases match TRBD2. CDR1 SEHNR and CDR2 FQNEAQ come from the germline V gene (reference sequence). With V trimmed by 5 bases and J by 6 bases, 9 bases remained unmatched. This CDR3 contains 15 residues. CDR3 sequence reads: CASSPQGLAGNEQFF. The DNA of the CDR3 is TGTGCCAGCAGCCCACAGGGCCTAGCGGGCAATGAGCAGTTCTTC.

Ten or more counts support this clonotype. The rearrangement uses TRBV6-6 and TRBJ2-5, with TRBD2 as a possible D gene (6 bases). Trimming shortened V by 5 bases and J by 5 bases, and 9 bases separated the two germline ends. Germline V gene data show CDR1 as MNHNY and CDR2 as SVGAGI (reference sequence). The CDR3 has 12 residues. The CDR3 DNA is TGTGCCAGCAGTGCGGGGAGCGAGACCCAGTACTTC. Encoded protein: CASSAGSETQYF.

The chain uses TRBV7-9 and TRBJ2-7, with TRBD2 matching over 8 bases. From germline, CDR1 is SEHNR and CDR2 FQNEAQ (reference sequence). J lost 4 bases, V lost 8 bases, and 10 bases had no gene match. The CDR3 sequence is 14 residues long. CDR3 bases: TGTGCCAGCTCACAACTTCCGGGAGGGTACGAGCAGTACTTC. It yields the protein CASSQLPGGYEQYF. Full variable domain (outside the CDR3, taken from reference TRBV7-9 and TRBJ2-7): DTGVSQNPRHKITKRGQNVTFRCDPISEHNRLYWYRQTLGQGPEFLTYFQNEAQLEKSRLLSDRFSAERPKGSFSTLEIQRTEQGDSAMYLCASSQLPGGYEQYFGPGTRLTVT.

There are many counts of this clonotype. The chain couples TRBV9 to TRBJ1-1; 7 bases map to TRBD1. Germline CDR1 SGDLS, CDR2 YYNGEE. V shed 3 bases, J shed 0 bases, and the junction held 5 bases outside the gene matches. The CDR3 extends over 15 amino acids. This CDR3 is CASSAGGQLNTEAFF. The CDR3 nucleotides are TGTGCCAGCAGCGCCGGGGGACAGCTGAACACTGAAGCTTTCTTT.

This clonotype was detected many times. The CDR3 loop is CASSGPGRLGEEQYF. The CDR3 DNA reads TGCGCCAGCAGCGGCCCTGGTAGGTTAGGGGAGGAGCAGTACTTC. V gene TRBV10-2 combines with J gene TRBJ2-7; D possibly matches TRBD1 or TRBD2 (5 bases each). This CDR3 spans 15 amino acids. Germline V gene data show CDR1 as WSHSY and CDR2 as SAAADI. V shed 6 bases and J shed 7 bases, with 22 bases lying between them.

This clonotype was seen ten or more times. The chain is built from TRBV19 and TRBJ2-5; TRBD2 matches 7 bases. The V segment lost 6 bases and the J segment 4 bases; nucleotides outside the gene matches: 11. This CDR3 comprises 15 residues. The V gene's germline CDR1 is LNHDA and CDR2 SQIVND (reference sequence). The CDR3 region is CASRGTTRRGETQYF. As DNA, the CDR3 is TGTGCCAGTAGAGGGACTACTCGGCGGGGAGAGACCCAGTACTTC.

This clonotype came up many times. The rearrangement links TRBV12-3 or TRBV12-4 to TRBJ2-7, with unresolved D. CDR3 length equals 12 residues. With 6 bases removed from V and 3 bases from J, the gap between germline ends came to 9 bases. CDR3 protein: CASSTNSYEQYF. CDR3 sequence (DNA): TGTGCCAGCAGCACCAATAGCTACGAGCAGTACTTC.

The rearrangement joins TRBV14 to TRBJ2-1; 12 bases fit TRBD2. With 2 bases clipped from V and 3 bases from J, the junction kept 5 bases outside the gene matches. This CDR3 region has 17 residues. Germline V gene lookup returns CDR1 SGHDN and CDR2 FVKESK. As DNA, the CDR3 is TGTGCCAGCAGCCAAAAGGGACTAGCGGGCCTCTACAATGAGCAGTTCTTC. It is translated as CASSQKGLAGLYNEQFF.

This sequence joins TRBV9 and TRBJ2-2, with D tentatively TRBD1 or TRBD2 (5 bases each). V lost 3 bases to trimming and J lost 8 bases, with 14 bases between them. Germline V lookup: CDR1 SGDLS, CDR2 YYNGEE. The CDR3 totals 14 residues. CDR3 bases: TGTGCCAGCAGCGGATTTGCCGGGACGGGGGAGCTGTTTTTT. This gives the protein CASSGFAGTGELFF.

Details on this clonotype: A read error is likely, as this CDR3 ends without the conserved phenylalanine or tryptophan. The limits of the CDR3 on the DNA are not certain, so only TCRdb's listed CDR3 is given. This rearrangement joins TRBV7-2 to TRBJ2-7; TRBD1 is the table's D call, not checked against the DNA. Germline loops: CDR1 SGHTA, CDR2 FQGNSA. The CDR3 adds up to 8 amino acids, both ends counted. CDR3 region: CASSFRYR.

This clonotype appeared many times. This chain joins TRBV7-2 and TRBJ2-5; 8 bases fit TRBD2. Germline lookup yields CDR1 SGHTA and CDR2 FQGNSA. J gave up 5 bases and V 3 bases, and 5 bases lay outside the gene matches. There are 14 residues in the CDR3. The CDR3 region has the DNA TGTGCCAGCAGCTTCTCCGGGACTAGGGAGACCCAGTACTTC. This sequence encodes CASSFSGTRETQYF. Looking up the rest from reference TRBV7-2 and TRBJ2-5 gives the full variable domain: GAGVSQSPSNKVTEKGKDVELRCDPISGHTALYWYRQSLGQGLEFLIYFQGNSAPDKSGLPSDRFSAERTGGSVSTLTIQRTQQEDSAVYLCASSFSGTRETQYFGPGTRLLVL.

This clonotype was picked up many times. The chain recombines TRBV12-3 or TRBV12-4 with TRBJ1-2, with D possibly TRBD1 on 5 matching bases. V lost 2 bases to trimming and J lost 4 bases, with 8 bases between them. The CDR3 is 13 amino acids. CDR3 sequence (DNA): TGTGCCAGCAGTTTAAGACAGCGCTATGGCTACACCTTC. The encoded protein is CASSLRQRYGYTF.

This clonotype was seen a handful of times. The chain uses TRBV4-1 and TRBJ1-1; tentatively, D is TRBD1 (6 bases). CDR1 is MGHRA, CDR2 YSYEKL, per germline. The CDR3 loop spans 17 amino acids. Trimming pared 5 bases from V and 4 bases from J, leaving 23 bases between. The CDR3 sequence is CASSFRTDPRVGTEAFF. Written as DNA, the CDR3 is TGCGCCAGCAGCTTTCGGACAGACCCCAGGGTAGGCACTGAAGCTTTCTTT.

The chain employs TRBV2 and TRBJ2-7; 7 bases agree with TRBD2. The germline V gene encodes CDR1 SNHLY and CDR2 FYNNEI. CDR3 size: 14 residues. The trim removed 6 bases at V and 2 bases at J, leaving 7 bases unmatched. The CDR3 loop reads CASRTNRGAYEQYF. The CDR3, as DNA: TGTGCCAGCAGGACGAACCGGGGGGCCTACGAGCAGTACTTC.

This clonotype showed up many times. The chain recombines TRBV10-2 with TRBJ2-7, with a possible D match to TRBD2 (6 bases). The CDR3 is 15 amino acids. From germline, CDR1 is WSHSY and CDR2 SAAADI. V was shortened by 1 base and J by 0 bases, with 10 bases between the two germline ends. CDR3 sequence (DNA): TGCGCCAGCAGTGAGTGGTACGGGAGCTCCTACGAGCAGTACTTC. It codes for CASSEWYGSSYEQYF.

V and J are TRBV29-1 and TRBJ1-3; a weak D match, TRBD1 (6 bases). The CDR3 contains 14 residues. Germline V gives CDR1 SQVTM, CDR2 ANQGSEA. Trimming cost V 5 bases and J 0 bases, with 11 bases left between them. The CDR3 DNA follows: TGCAGCGTTAGGGGGACAACCTCTGGAAACACCATATATTTT. This sequence encodes CSVRGTTSGNTIYF.

Ten or more counts support this clonotype. This chain connects TRBV19 to TRBJ1-1; D uncertain. The germline gives CDR1 LNHDA, CDR2 SQIVND (reference sequence). The CDR3 extends over 9 amino acids. CDR3: CAFITEAFF. The CDR3 DNA sequence: TGTGCTTTTATCACTGAAGCTTTCTTT. The entire variable domain, with the rest obtained from reference TRBV19 and TRBJ1-1, is as follows: DGGITQSPKYLFRKEGQNVTLSCEQNLNHDAMYWYRQDPGQGLRLIYYSQIVNDFQKGDIAEGYSVSREKKESFPLTVTSAQKNPTAFYLCAFITEAFFGQGTRLTVV.